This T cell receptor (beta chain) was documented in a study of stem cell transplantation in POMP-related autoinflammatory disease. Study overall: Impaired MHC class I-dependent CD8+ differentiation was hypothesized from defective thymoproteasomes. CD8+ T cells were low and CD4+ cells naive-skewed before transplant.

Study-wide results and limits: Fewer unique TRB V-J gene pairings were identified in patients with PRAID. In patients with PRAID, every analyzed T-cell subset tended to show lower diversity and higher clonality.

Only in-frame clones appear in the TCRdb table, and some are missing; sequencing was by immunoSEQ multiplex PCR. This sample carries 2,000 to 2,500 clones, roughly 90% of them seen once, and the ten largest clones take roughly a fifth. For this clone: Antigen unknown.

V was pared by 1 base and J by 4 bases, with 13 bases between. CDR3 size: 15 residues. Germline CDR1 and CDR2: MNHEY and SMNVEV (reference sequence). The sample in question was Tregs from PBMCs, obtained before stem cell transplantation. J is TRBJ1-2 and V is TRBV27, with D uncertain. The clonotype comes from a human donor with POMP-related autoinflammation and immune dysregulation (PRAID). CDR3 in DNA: TGTGCCAGCAGTTTATTAGCGCGTGCCGGCTATGGCTACACCTTC. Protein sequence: CASSLLARAGYGYTF.